Sequencing of this TCR beta chain was carried out in a study of T cell repertoires in cytomegalovirus infection. About the research overall: Public TCR beta signature analysis indicated the presence of both CMV infection and matching HLA type. Study observations and caveats: Dominating the ex vivo response were TCR beta clonotypes that were CMV-specific and HLA-C-restricted.

Comments on this clonotype: Its target is not known.

Each CDR3 protein gets one entry after TCRdb re-called the reads with MiXCR. The repertoire holds 570,000 or so distinct CDR3 sequences, with just under 40% as singletons. V lost 5 bases, J lost 3 bases, and 10 bases stayed unmatched. This CDR3 has 17 residues. The origin of this receptor is a human donor in good health (CMV status not recorded). Some clones in this sample may be carry-over from other donors' samples. The V gene is TRBV12-3 or TRBV12-4, the J gene TRBJ1-3, with 10 bases that match TRBD1. This material consisted of cultured PBMCs, taken from culture after CMV antigen stimulation. The CDR3 region is CASSTGTGALGGNTIYF. The CDR3 nucleotides are TGTGCCAGCAGTACCGGGACAGGGGCTCTAGGTGGAAACACCATATATTTT.